This TCR beta chain was documented in a study of blood T cell repertoires in COVID-19 (dated by TCRdb to 2019 to 2021). Broadly, across the study: Samples covering the acute and convalescent phases of COVID-19 were provided by collaborators in the United States, Italy and Spain. Samples were obtained from the ongoing ImmuneRACE study (first 160 participants) and from roughly 1,300 subjects provided by 6 global collaborators. The material from the prospective study consisted of cDNA or gDNA derived from T cells, B-cell-depleted T cells, or PBMCs. Sample metadata almost always included a de-identified subject ID, COVID-19 status, age in years and sex. Where HLA class I and class II types were available, the types were taken from metadata supplied by the sample provider, not from assay-based typing. Subjects who had been exposed to COVID-19, were actively infected with it, or had recovered from it provided the deeply sampled blood TCRbeta repertoires that made up the dataset. A freely available public database, intended as a resource for researchers studying the immune response to SARS-CoV-2, is where the repertoires were released.

Remarks on this clone: There is no known antigen for this receptor. Nothing much larger sits one base from this clone, and base qualities are not available.

CDR1 and CDR2 are read off the germline V gene as MDHEN and SYDVKM. Clipping removes 4 bases from V and 8 bases from J, with 5 as the unmatched junction base count. Measured from the cysteine to the phenylalanine, the CDR3 is 15 residues long. Only CDR3 DNA remains: 45 bases, in frame from the first base. At one collaborating source in Seattle, patients were enrolled during active infection and were followed longitudinally through the course of disease. Whole blood was collected in K2EDTA tubes by collaborating institutions according to the institutions' own protocols. Collaborator samples were shipped for TCRbeta analysis as frozen whole blood, isolated PBMCs, or DNA extracted from either sample type. The immunoSEQ Assay, a bias-controlled multiplex PCR, was used to amplify TCRbeta CDR3 regions from genomic DNA. On the authors' methods: Within the assay, amplification of reference gene primers was used to estimate how many nucleated cells each sample contained. Sequence reads were collapsed and filtered to measure the absolute abundance of every unique TCRbeta CDR3 rearrangement. For each sample, productive Simpson clonality was calculated as the square root of Simpson's diversity index over productive rearrangements. The table comes from immuneACCESS by way of TCRdb, which keeps in-frame sequences with V and J called. Part of the clones is missing from these tables; in studies checked, under half for an unresolved V gene and the rest for unknown reasons. V, J and clone size are those of that table, while D and trimming were read from the DNA. Recorded for this sample are some 180,000 clones; roughly four fifths of them occurred a single time. The top ten clones comprise 9% to 15% of the sample.

What the research found in general, with its limitations: The amount of clinical and demographic metadata varied by source and participant and was provided uncurated.

Here the chain combines TRBV28 and TRBJ1-6; 10 junctional bases match TRBD1. This TCR was recovered from a woman older than 75 with COVID-19, enrolled during active disease. The source material was peripheral blood. Read as DNA, the sequence is TGTGCCAGCAGTTCCCCGGGACAGGGGCATTCACCCCTCCACTTT. It translates as CASSSPGQGHSPLHF.